This T cell receptor (beta chain) originates from a study of blood T cell repertoires in COVID-19. Study information: Samples came from the United States, Italy and Spain, spanning acute and convalescent COVID-19. PBMCs, B-cell-depleted T cells, or T cells were the source of the cDNA or gDNA that made up the material.

In the study's own analysis: Nucleated cell number was recorded as an estimate derived from reference gene primer amplification. This table comes from immunoSEQ multiplex PCR, and its TCRdb copy is limited to in-frame clones, with some not included. Clonal size and the V and J genes are those of that table, whereas D and trimming came from the DNA. The sample consists of under 250,000 clones, around nine tenths of them appearing once. There are 16 residues in the CDR3. Germline V CDR1 and CDR2: KGHDR, SFDVKD. Trimming left V 0 bases short and J 8 bases short, with 15 bases between. The sample taken for sequencing was peripheral blood. The chain combines TRBV24-1 with TRBJ1-4; D call uncertain. The TCR comes from a woman aged 55 to 70 who had recovered from COVID-19. The DNA of the CDR3 is TGTGCCACCAGTGATTTGGGACTAAGGGCGCACGAAAAACTGTTTTTT. This codes for CATSDLGLRAHEKLFF.